The text below deals with one T cell receptor beta chain. These data belong to a study of glioma-infiltrating T cells after dendritic cell vaccination. Assay: immunoSEQ multiplex PCR; the TCRdb copy retains only in-frame clones and omits some. Found here are tens of thousands of clones, roughly 85% of them singletons; the top ten hold around 9.3%. V was shortened by 0 bases and J by 4 bases, with 15 bases between the two germline ends. CDR3 length: 16 amino acids. In germline, CDR1 is SGHNT, CDR2 YYREEE (reference sequence). Time point indicated: after dendritic cell vaccination, including at tumor progression/relapse.

This TCR came from a human donor with glioblastoma. This rearrangement joins TRBV5-4 to TRBJ2-3; a possible D gene is TRBD2 (6 bases). Source: blood, taken after dendritic cell vaccination. CDR3 sequence: CASSLASSALPDTQYF. DNA for the CDR3: TGTGCCAGCAGCTTGGCCTCTAGCGCCCTCCCAGATACGCAGTATTTT.